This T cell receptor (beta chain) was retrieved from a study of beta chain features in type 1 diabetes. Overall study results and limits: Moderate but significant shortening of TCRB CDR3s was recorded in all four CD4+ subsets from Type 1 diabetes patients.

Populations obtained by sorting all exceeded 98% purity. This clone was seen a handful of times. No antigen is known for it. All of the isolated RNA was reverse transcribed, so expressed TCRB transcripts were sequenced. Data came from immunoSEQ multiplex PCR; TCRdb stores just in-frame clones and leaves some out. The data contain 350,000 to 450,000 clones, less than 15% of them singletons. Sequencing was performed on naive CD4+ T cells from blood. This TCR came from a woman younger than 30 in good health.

The CDR3 is CASSPFGETDEQFF. As DNA, the CDR3 is TGTGCCAGCAGTCCATTCGGAGAGACGGATGAGCAGTTCTTC. V is TRBV7-3 and J is TRBJ2-1; D not resolved. Trimming removed 6 bases from V and 8 bases from J, with 17 bases in between. This CDR3 comprises 14 residues. Germline V gene sequence: CDR1 SGHTA, CDR2 FQGTGA.